The rows below give T cell receptor beta chains drawn from one sample of a study of T-cell memory formation after mild COVID-19. TCRdb reanalysed the 5' RACE reads using MiXCR and keeps one entry per CDR3 protein. The sample shows 280,000 or so distinct CDR3 sequences, 18% of them seen only once. Sequencing was done on a sample of PBMCs or a T cell subset sorted from them (not recorded which). Every receptor here comes from a man between 18 and 35 years old who had mild COVID-19 (a few samples of this study predate the infection). Cell type and time point are not known. Both conserved end residues are part of each CDR3. Fields, in order: clone size, CDR3 length, J gene, V gene, D gene, CDR3 protein, CDR3 DNA. D genes are given only for firm matches. Some rows have no size entry. The others give once, few or many, or a class for an expanded clone.

abundance: -; len: 15; j_gene: TRBJ2-7; v_gene: TRBV19; d_gene: -; CDR3aa: CASSIIRRGSYEQYF; CDR3nt: TGTGCCAGTAGTATTATTCGTCGAGGCTCCTACGAGCAGTACTTC
abundance: few; len: 16; j_gene: TRBJ1-6; v_gene: TRBV7-2; d_gene: TRBD1; CDR3aa: CASSPQDRGYNSPLHF; CDR3nt: TGTGCCAGCAGCCCCCAGGACAGGGGATACAATTCACCCCTCCACTTT
abundance: many; len: 13; j_gene: TRBJ1-1; v_gene: TRBV2; d_gene: TRBD1; CDR3aa: CASSDRELTEAFF; CDR3nt: TGTGCCAGCTCCGACAGGGAATTGACTGAAGCTTTCTTT
abundance: few; len: 13; j_gene: TRBJ2-3; v_gene: TRBV24-1; d_gene: -; CDR3aa: CATSEQLTDTQYF; CDR3nt: TGTGCCACCAGTGAGCAGCTTACAGATACGCAGTATTTT
abundance: -; len: 15; j_gene: TRBJ2-1; v_gene: TRBV6-2/TRBV6-3; d_gene: -; CDR3aa: CASSPPPGSYNEQFF; CDR3nt: TGTGCCAGCAGCCCGCCCCCCGGCTCCTACAATGAGCAGTTCTTC
abundance: -; len: 18; j_gene: TRBJ1-2; v_gene: TRBV4-1; d_gene: TRBD1; CDR3aa: CASSQPTGGEGGGGGYTF; CDR3nt: TGCGCCAGCAGCCAGCCGACAGGGGGCGAAGGAGGTGGTGGAGGCTACACCTTC
abundance: -; len: 15; j_gene: TRBJ1-5; v_gene: TRBV4-1; d_gene: -; CDR3aa: CASSLGTTGHQPQHF; CDR3nt: TGCGCCAGCAGCCTCGGGACGACAGGACATCAGCCCCAGCATTTT
abundance: -; len: 15; j_gene: TRBJ1-5; v_gene: TRBV27; d_gene: TRBD1; CDR3aa: CASSSTGVGNQPQHF; CDR3nt: TGTGCCAGCAGTTCGACAGGGGTCGGCAATCAGCCCCAGCATTTT
abundance: -; len: 13; j_gene: TRBJ2-7; v_gene: TRBV7-2; d_gene: -; CDR3aa: CASSKFGAHEQYF; CDR3nt: TGTGCCAGCAGCAAGTTTGGGGCCCACGAGCAGTACTTC
abundance: -; len: 10; j_gene: TRBJ2-6; v_gene: TRBV11-2; d_gene: -; CDR3aa: CASLRGLLTF; CDR3nt: TGTGCCAGCCTCCGGGGCCTCCTGACTTTC
abundance: few; len: 14; j_gene: TRBJ2-5; v_gene: TRBV5-1; d_gene: -; CDR3aa: CASSLSFRQETQYF; CDR3nt: TGCGCCAGCAGCTTGTCGTTTCGCCAAGAGACCCAGTACTTC
abundance: -; len: 14; j_gene: TRBJ2-1; v_gene: TRBV10-3; d_gene: -; CDR3aa: CAIKGVGVYNEQFF; CDR3nt: TGTGCCATCAAGGGGGTAGGGGTCTACAATGAGCAGTTCTTC
abundance: -; len: 15; j_gene: TRBJ2-3; v_gene: TRBV7-6; d_gene: -; CDR3aa: CASSSQGEETDTQYF; CDR3nt: TGTGCCAGCAGCTCACAGGGAGAGGAAACAGATACGCAGTATTTT
abundance: many; len: 14; j_gene: TRBJ1-4; v_gene: TRBV5-4; d_gene: TRBD1; CDR3aa: CASSRQGAAEKLFF; CDR3nt: TGTGCCAGCAGCCGACAGGGAGCGGCTGAAAAACTGTTTTTT
abundance: -; len: 14; j_gene: TRBJ2-5; v_gene: TRBV4-2; d_gene: TRBD1; CDR3aa: CASSQGDRWETQYF; CDR3nt: TGTGCCAGCAGCCAAGGGGACAGATGGGAGACCCAGTACTTC
abundance: many; len: 13; j_gene: TRBJ1-2; v_gene: TRBV27; d_gene: -; CDR3aa: CASSSGRNYGYTF; CDR3nt: TGTGCCAGCAGTTCGGGACGGAACTATGGCTACACCTTC
abundance: -; len: 13; j_gene: TRBJ2-1; v_gene: TRBV7-2; d_gene: -; CDR3aa: CASGGASFDEQFF; CDR3nt: TGTGCCTCAGGTGGGGCTAGCTTCGATGAGCAGTTCTTC
abundance: -; len: 15; j_gene: TRBJ2-5; v_gene: TRBV19; d_gene: TRBD1; CDR3aa: CASSSQQGSQETQYF; CDR3nt: TGTGCCAGTAGTAGTCAACAGGGGTCTCAAGAGACCCAGTACTTC
abundance: once; len: 13; j_gene: TRBJ2-3; v_gene: TRBV6-6; d_gene: TRBD1; CDR3aa: CASSYQQGNTQYF; CDR3nt: TGTGCCAGCAGTTACCAACAGGGGAATACGCAGTATTTT
abundance: -; len: 12; j_gene: TRBJ2-3; v_gene: TRBV5-8; d_gene: -; CDR3aa: CASSFGGATQYF; CDR3nt: TGTGCCAGCAGCTTTGGGGGGGCGACGCAGTATTTT
abundance: few; len: 13; j_gene: TRBJ2-2; v_gene: TRBV7-3; d_gene: -; CDR3aa: CASSYHKAGELFF; CDR3nt: TGTGCCAGCAGCTACCATAAGGCCGGGGAGCTGTTTTTT
abundance: -; len: 14; j_gene: TRBJ1-2; v_gene: TRBV6-5; d_gene: -; CDR3aa: CASSYSTSGAGYTF; CDR3nt: TGTGCCAGCAGTTACTCGACGTCGGGGGCAGGCTACACCTTC